One sample yielded the 19 T cell receptor beta chains listed below, sequenced in a study of PD-L1 blockade in urothelial cancer. Profiled with immunoSEQ multiplex PCR; TCRdb holds only in-frame clones, not every one. Found here are more than 30,000 clones, roughly 89% of them singletons; the top ten hold around 1.8%. The sample in question was PBMCs, obtained around atezolizumab (anti-PD-L1) treatment. The receptors here all came from a man aged 55 to 70 with urothelial cancer.

The rearrangement joins TRBV5-4 to TRBJ1-4; perhaps TRBD1 as D (6 bases). The CDR3 is 14 amino acids. The germline gives CDR1 SGHNT, CDR2 YYREEE (reference sequence). V was trimmed by 4 bases and J by 8 bases, leaving 15 bases between them. CDR3 residues: CASSKGGIGEKLFF. In DNA form, the CDR3 reads TGTGCCAGCAGCAAGGGGGGGATAGGGGAAAAACTGTTTTTT.

The J gene is TRBJ2-7, the V gene TRBV7-6, with D possibly TRBD1 on 6 matching bases. V dropped 0 bases and J dropped 0 bases, with 6 bases sitting between them. CDR3 length: 14 amino acids. Germline assignment: CDR1 SGHVS and CDR2 FNYEAQ. CDR3 sequence: CASSLADSSYEQYF. CDR3 bases: TGTGCCAGCAGCTTAGCGGACAGCTCCTACGAGCAGTACTTC.

This clone was seen a handful of times. V is TRBV5-1 and J is TRBJ2-7, with a possible D match to TRBD1 (7 bases). The germline gives CDR1 SGHRS, CDR2 YFSETQ. The V and J ends lost 2 bases and 6 bases respectively, with 15 bases between them. The CDR3 consists of 14 residues. The CDR3 protein is CASSFTQGDSEQYF. The CDR3 DNA is TGCGCCAGCAGCTTCACCCAGGGGGACTCCGAGCAGTACTTC.

This clone was seen once. The V and J genes are TRBV28 and TRBJ1-2, with D possibly TRBD1 on 5 matching bases. CDR1 is MDHEN and CDR2 is SYDVKM in the germline V gene. This CDR3 comprises 13 residues. V lost 6 bases and J 2 bases, leaving 10 bases between the germline ends. In DNA, the CDR3 is TGTGCCAGCAGATCGGGACTGAACTATGGCTACACCTTC. It specifies CASRSGLNYGYTF.

The J gene is TRBJ2-5, the V gene TRBV28, with 9 bases matching TRBD1. CDR1 and CDR2 from the germline V gene are MDHEN and SYDVKM. V shed 5 bases and J 5 bases; nucleotides not matched to a gene: 9. The CDR3 loop spans 15 amino acids. The CDR3 coding sequence is TGTGCCAGCAGTCACCCCGGGACAGGGAGTGAGACCCAGTACTTC. Translation: CASSHPGTGSETQYF.

CDR3 sequence: CASSPQRGTQETQYF. The CDR3 DNA follows: TGCGCCAGCAGCCCTCAGCGGGGGACACAAGAGACCCAGTACTTC. The chain combines TRBV5-1 with TRBJ2-5, with 8 bases fitting TRBD2. CDR1 SGHRS and CDR2 YFSETQ come from the germline V gene. The CDR3 has 15 residues. V shed 4 bases and J 2 bases; nucleotides not matched to a gene: 7.

The gene calls are TRBV27 and TRBJ2-7, with a weak D call TRBD1 (6 bases). The CDR3 loop spans 16 amino acids. V was cut by 5 bases and J by 3 bases, with 20 bases left in between. CDR1 and CDR2 from the germline V gene are MNHEY and SMNVEV (reference sequence). The CDR3 here is CASSPLTSDRVYEQYF. The CDR3 DNA sequence: TGTGCCAGCAGTCCCCTCACCTCGGACAGAGTCTACGAGCAGTACTTC.

The rearrangement joins TRBV5-1 to TRBJ2-7; D call uncertain. Deletions cut 4 bases from V and 3 bases from J, with 11 bases between. The CDR3 totals 13 residues. Germline values: CDR1 SGHRS, CDR2 YFSETQ. Written as DNA, the CDR3 is TGCGCCAGCAGCGGCCTAGGAAACTACGAGCAGTACTTC. Residues: CASSGLGNYEQYF.

The genes are TRBV28 and TRBJ2-2; TRBD1 aligns across 9 bases. The CDR3 spans 14 residues. With 4 bases clipped from V and 5 bases from J, the junction kept 2 bases outside the gene matches. Germline assignment: CDR1 MDHEN and CDR2 SYDVKM. In DNA, the CDR3 is TGTGCCAGCAGTTCGGGACAGGGTACCGGGGAGCTGTTTTTT. Its protein is CASSSGQGTGELFF.

The genes are TRBV5-1 and TRBJ2-7; TRBD2 aligns across 7 bases. The junction had 7 bases not matched to a gene; V was cut back by 4 bases and J by 3 bases. Germline CDR1 SGHRS, CDR2 YFSETQ. The CDR3 has 14 amino acids. CDR3 protein: CASSLATSVYEQYF. Here the CDR3 DNA reads TGCGCCAGCAGCCTTGCAACTAGCGTCTACGAGCAGTACTTC.

The chain joins TRBV6-1 to TRBJ2-4, with D perhaps TRBD1 (5 bases). Germline V lookup: CDR1 MNHNS, CDR2 SASEGT. CDR3 length: 14 residues. With 7 bases removed from V and 6 bases from J, the gap between germline ends came to 16 bases. CDR3 sequence (DNA): TGTGCCAGCACCCTAGGGGATGGCGGAAACATTCAGTACTTC. This codes for CASTLGDGGNIQYF.

The J gene is TRBJ1-1, the V gene TRBV5-1; D not resolved. Trimming stripped 3 bases from V and 10 bases from J, with 19 bases between. This CDR3 has 14 amino acids. Germline lookup yields CDR1 SGHRS and CDR2 YFSETQ. The CDR3 spells CASSYQSPGDGAFF. As DNA, the CDR3 is TGCGCCAGCAGCTACCAGTCCCCGGGAGACGGAGCTTTCTTT.

The chain combines TRBV6-1 with TRBJ2-7, with TRBD1 as a possible D gene (5 bases). This CDR3 has 14 amino acids. V gave up 0 bases and J gave up 9 bases, with 15 bases separating them. Germline CDR1 is MNHNS and CDR2 is SASEGT. The CDR3 DNA sequence: TGTGCCAGCAGTGAAGCCGGCAGGGAAGAACGGCAGTACTTC. Amino acid sequence: CASSEAGREERQYF.

This sequence joins TRBV30 and TRBJ1-1; a weak D match, TRBD1 (6 bases). Germline CDR1 GTSNPN, CDR2 SVGIG (reference sequence). This CDR3 is built from 13 residues. V was clipped by 4 bases and J by 2 bases, with 11 bases between them. The CDR3 loop reads CAWNKDRNTEAFF. The CDR3 DNA reads as TGTGCCTGGAATAAGGACAGAAACACTGAAGCTTTCTTT.

The chain links TRBV6-5 to TRBJ2-7, with D perhaps matching TRBD1 (6 bases). Trimming cost V 6 bases and J 3 bases, with 18 bases left between them. This CDR3 comprises 15 residues. Germline CDR1 MNHEY, CDR2 SVGAGI. CDR3 loop: CASSREETGNYEQYF. As DNA, the CDR3 is TGTGCCAGCAGCCGAGAGGAGACAGGAAACTACGAGCAGTACTTC.

The gene calls are TRBV13 and TRBJ2-5; TRBD1 matches at 7 bases. Unmatched junction bases numbered 8, after V lost 5 bases and J lost 5 bases. Germline values: CDR1 PRHDT, CDR2 FYEKMQ (reference sequence). The CDR3 extends over 14 amino acids. This CDR3 reads CASSRDGTAETQYF. CDR3 DNA: TGTGCCAGCAGCAGAGATGGGACAGCCGAGACCCAGTACTTC.

In its sample, this clone was seen once. This chain connects TRBV18 to TRBJ1-2, with TRBD1 matching 9 bases. With 0 bases clipped from V and 6 bases from J, the junction kept 5 bases outside the gene matches. The length of the CDR3 is 15 residues. Germline CDR1 reads KGHSH; CDR2 reads LQKENI. This CDR3 is CASSPPRTGVNGYTF. The CDR3 DNA reads as TGTGCCAGCTCACCACCAAGGACAGGGGTCAATGGCTACACCTTC.

This chain connects TRBV6-6 to TRBJ2-3; 9 nucleotides agree with TRBD1. The CDR3 has 15 amino acids. Germline CDR1 MNHNY, CDR2 SVGAGI (reference sequence). Trimming removed 0 bases from V and 3 bases from J; junction bases left unmatched: 1. CDR3 nucleotides: TGTGCCAGCAGTTACTCCGGGACAGGGACAGATACGCAGTATTTT. Residues: CASSYSGTGTDTQYF.

The chain combines TRBV19 with TRBJ1-2; possibly TRBD1 for D (5 bases). CDR1 LNHDA and CDR2 SQIVND come from the germline V gene (reference sequence). There are 16 residues in the CDR3. Deletions cut 4 bases from V and 2 bases from J, with 17 bases between. The CDR3 DNA sequence: TGTGCCAGTAGTAGCCCCAACCGCGACAGCAACTATGGCTACACCTTC. Its protein product is CASSSPNRDSNYGYTF.